These 32 T cell receptor beta chains came from one sample sequenced in a study of T cells after yellow fever vaccination. TCRdb called the 5' RACE reads again in MiXCR, with one record for every CDR3 protein. The sample contains about 360,000 distinct CDR3 sequences, approximately 5.7% of which appear only once. Sequenced here: PBMCs, sampled 5 days after the yellow fever booster vaccination. The source of these receptors is a young man who received the YFV17D yellow fever vaccine.

The chain combines TRBV6-1 with TRBJ2-5, with D uncertain. Germline V CDR1 and CDR2: MNHNS, SASEGT. The CDR3 consists of 16 residues. Trimming removed 5 bases from V and 5 bases from J, with 21 bases in between. CDR3 nucleotides: TGTGCCAGCAGTCCACTCTCAGGCCCCACATGGGAGACCCAGTACTTC. The encoded protein is CASSPLSGPTWETQYF.

Many counts were recorded for this clonotype. The J gene is TRBJ2-5, the V gene TRBV29-1, with D perhaps TRBD2 (5 bases). The CDR3 runs 13 residues. V lost 4 bases, J lost 2 bases, and 11 bases lay in between. Looked up from germline, CDR1 is SQVTM and CDR2 is ANQGSEA. The CDR3 sequence: CSVVSGGQETQYF. The CDR3 DNA is TGCAGCGTTGTAAGCGGAGGACAAGAGACCCAGTACTTC. Full variable domain (outside the CDR3, taken from reference TRBV29-1 and TRBJ2-5): SAVISQKPSRDICQRGTSLTIQCQVDSQVTMMFWYRQQPGQSLTLIATANQGSEATYESGFVIDKFPISRPNLTFSTLTVSNMSPEDSSIYLCSVVSGGQETQYFGPGTRLLVL.

This clonotype was detected a few times. The chain combines TRBV11-2 with TRBJ2-5; TRBD1 is a possible D gene (6 bases). V dropped 5 bases and J dropped 7 bases, with 23 bases sitting between them. CDR1 is SGHAT, CDR2 FQNNGV, per germline. This CDR3 has 16 amino acids. This CDR3 reads CASSRRPDRWAGTQYF. CDR3 sequence (DNA): TGTGCCAGCAGCCGACGGCCCGACAGGTGGGCAGGGACCCAGTACTTC.

This sequence joins TRBV2 and TRBJ2-3; D is possibly TRBD1 (6 bases). V lost 10 bases and J lost 4, with 30 bases in between. Germline lookup yields CDR1 SNHLY and CDR2 FYNNEI. This CDR3 is built from 18 residues. The DNA for the CDR3 is TGTGCCATCTGCACTTGGGGGCGAGACCTCGAGGGGCCAGATACGCAGTATTTT. Residues: CAICTWGRDLEGPDTQYF.

This clonotype was counted at least ten times. The rearrangement links TRBV9 to TRBJ2-1, with 10 bases fitting TRBD2. CDR3 length: 15 residues. J lost 7 bases, V lost 4 bases, and 8 bases had no gene match. Germline assignment: CDR1 SGDLS and CDR2 YYNGEE. CDR3 in DNA: TGTGCCAGCAGCCCAAGCGGGAGGGCCGGTAATGAGCAGTTCTTC. Translating it yields CASSPSGRAGNEQFF.

In this sample, this clonotype turned up many times. The chain combines TRBV19 with TRBJ2-7, with 7 bases lining up with TRBD2. Unmatched junction bases numbered 6, after V lost 3 bases and J lost 7 bases. Per the germline V gene, CDR1 is LNHDA and CDR2 is SQIVND (reference sequence). CDR3 length equals 13 residues. The CDR3 protein is CASSITREFEQYF. CDR3 nucleotide sequence: TGTGCCAGTAGTATTACGCGGGAGTTTGAGCAGTACTTC.

The chain couples TRBV20-1 to TRBJ2-3; D might be TRBD1 or TRBD2, each matching 5 bases. The CDR3 contains 9 residues. CDR1 and CDR2 from the germline V gene are DFQATT and SNEGSKA (reference sequence). Written as DNA, the CDR3 is TGCAGGGGGGAAGATACGCAGTATTTT. It is translated as CRGEDTQYF.

This clonotype came up many times. The V call is TRBV6-1, the J call TRBJ2-3; tentatively, D is TRBD1 or TRBD2 (5 bases each). V was cut by 5 bases and J by 3 bases, with 18 bases left in between. Germline V lookup: CDR1 MNHNS, CDR2 SASEGT. This CDR3 has 16 amino acids. DNA of the CDR3: TGTGCCAGCAGTCGAGGGGACCTGGTCTTTACAGATACGCAGTATTTT. This gives the protein CASSRGDLVFTDTQYF.

This clonotype was detected only a few times. The chain is built from TRBV12-3 or TRBV12-4 and TRBJ2-3; 11 nucleotides agree with TRBD2. V shed 4 bases, J shed 7 bases, and the junction held 10 bases outside the gene matches. The length of the CDR3 is 16 residues. The CDR3 bases are TGTGCCAGCAGTTCCCCCGAACTAGCGGGGGTCCATACGCAGTATTTT. This encodes CASSSPELAGVHTQYF.

This clonotype was counted many times. As DNA, the CDR3 is TGCGCCAGCAGCCTTGGACAGTTGGGGACCCAGTACTTC. This gives the protein CASSLGQLGTQYF. The chain joins TRBV5-1 to TRBJ2-5, with D possibly TRBD1 on 6 matching bases. The CDR3 length is 13 residues. V was pared by 4 bases and J by 7 bases, with 14 bases between. The V gene's germline CDR1 is SGHRS and CDR2 YFSETQ.

Turning to this clonotype: At one end the junction does not follow the germline gene, possibly because of a read error. The V call is TRBV28, the J call TRBJ2-1, with D tentatively TRBD2 (5 bases). The germline gives CDR1 MDHEN, CDR2 SYDVKM. CDR3 length: 14 residues. This CDR3 is CASSLDTGKTNDIF. CDR3 in DNA: TGTGCCAGCAGTTTAGATACGGGCAAGACTAATGACATCTTC.

The V and J genes are TRBV9 and TRBJ2-4; TRBD2 agrees at 12 bases. With 4 bases clipped from V and 1 base from J, the junction kept 6 bases outside the gene matches. Germline CDR1 and CDR2: SGDLS and YYNGEE. The CDR3 is made up of 17 amino acids. CDR3 loop: CASSPRLAGEAKNIQYF. For the CDR3, the DNA is TGTGCCAGCAGCCCCCGACTAGCGGGAGAGGCCAAAAACATTCAGTACTTC.

V is TRBV29-1 and J is TRBJ2-1; D perhaps matches TRBD2 (5 bases). This CDR3 is built from 14 residues. Germline V gives CDR1 SQVTM, CDR2 ANQGSEA. V was cut by 5 bases and J by 5 bases, with 16 bases left in between. The CDR3 reads CSVNRLLPNNEQFF. In DNA form, the CDR3 reads TGCAGCGTTAACCGACTACTCCCTAACAATGAGCAGTTCTTC.

This clonotype was detected ten times or more. This chain joins TRBV7-9 and TRBJ2-1, with 10 bases fitting TRBD2. This CDR3 comprises 15 residues. Trimming cost V 5 bases and J 5 bases; bases outside gene matches: 6. Germline V gene sequence: CDR1 SEHNR, CDR2 FQNEAQ (reference sequence). CDR3 residues: CASSPGLAANNEQFF. CDR3 sequence (DNA): TGTGCCAGCAGCCCTGGACTAGCGGCAAACAATGAGCAGTTCTTC.

The chain employs TRBV11-2 and TRBJ2-5, with 15 bases identical to TRBD2. Germline CDR1 and CDR2: SGHAT and FQNNGV. This CDR3 is built from 18 residues. The J segment lost 5 bases and the V segment lost 4 bases, leaving 11 bases of the junction unmatched. CDR3 DNA sequence: TGTGCCAGCAGCTCTGTCGGGACTAGCGGGAGGAGGCGGGAGACCCAGTACTTC. Its protein is CASSSVGTSGRRRETQYF.

The gene calls are TRBV18 and TRBJ1-1; D unclear. Germline CDR1 KGHSH, CDR2 LQKENI. Trimming took off 3 bases at V and 4 bases at J, with 12 bases between the two ends. CDR3 size: 14 residues. This CDR3 reads CASSPPWAATEAFF. The CDR3 region has the DNA TGTGCCAGCTCACCGCCTTGGGCAGCCACTGAAGCTTTCTTT.

Comment on this clonotype: Given a much more abundant clone one base away, this may be a read error. This sequence joins TRBV20-1 and TRBJ2-3, with TRBD2 matching over 8 bases. The J segment lost 4 bases and the V segment lost 6 bases, leaving 6 bases of the junction unmatched. The CDR3 extends over 13 amino acids. Germline loops: CDR1 DFQATT, CDR2 SNEGSKA (reference sequence). Here the CDR3 reads CSAQRECPDTQYF. In nucleotides, the CDR3 is TGCAGTGCCCAGCGGGAGTGCCCAGATACGCAGTATTTT.

This clonotype was seen a few times. The rearrangement joins TRBV7-8 to TRBJ1-6; D not resolved. V was trimmed by 0 bases and J by 4 bases, leaving 19 bases between them. Germline values: CDR1 SGHVS, CDR2 FQNEAQ. The CDR3 loop spans 19 amino acids. The CDR3 DNA reads TGTGCCAGCAGCTTAGCGAATCGTAGAACGGGGAGTTATAATTCACCCCTCCACTTT. Encoded protein: CASSLANRRTGSYNSPLHF.

The chain recombines TRBV10-3 with TRBJ2-7; 7 nucleotides agree with TRBD2. CDR3 length: 14 amino acids. Germline lookup yields CDR1 ENHRY and CDR2 SYGVKD. The trim removed 4 bases at V and 1 base at J, leaving 4 bases unmatched. The CDR3 DNA follows: TGTGCCATCAGTGCGTTACTAGCGTCCTACGAGCAGTACTTC. This gives the protein CAISALLASYEQYF.

This clonotype has a count of ten or more. The CDR3 DNA sequence: TGTGCCAGCCATGCTAGCGGGGAGCGAGATACGCAGTATTTT. Encoded protein: CASHASGERDTQYF. The chain carries TRBV2 and TRBJ2-3; 9 positions match TRBD2. CDR3 length: 14 amino acids. V trimming: 8 bases; J trimming: 5 bases; junction bases outside the gene matches: 8. Per germline, CDR1 SNHLY and CDR2 FYNNEI.

This clonotype has just a few counts. The chain couples TRBV4-2 to TRBJ2-1; 8 nucleotides match TRBD2. Per the germline V gene, CDR1 is LGHNA and CDR2 is YNFKEQ. This CDR3 has 14 residues. V shed 5 bases and J 9 bases; nucleotides not matched to a gene: 9. The CDR3 protein is CASSGSGRGGEQFF. CDR3 nucleotide sequence: TGTGCCAGCAGCGGAAGCGGGAGAGGGGGTGAGCAGTTCTTC.

This clonotype was seen many times. The V gene is TRBV7-8, the J gene TRBJ1-2, with 7 nucleotides matching TRBD1. The V gene end was trimmed by 1 base and the J gene end by 8 bases; junction bases not matched to a gene: 13. The CDR3 covers 16 residues. From germline, CDR1 is SGHVS and CDR2 FQNEAQ. The CDR3 loop reads CASSLDLPGGHRGYTF. The CDR3 bases are TGTGCCAGCAGCTTAGATCTCCCAGGGGGGCATCGGGGCTACACCTTC.

This clonotype was counted ten times or more. The J gene is TRBJ2-7, the V gene TRBV7-8, with D maybe TRBD2 (6 bases). CDR3 length: 13 amino acids. The ends were cut back, 10 bases at V and 1 base at J, with 14 bases in the middle. Germline values: CDR1 SGHVS, CDR2 FQNEAQ. The CDR3 nucleotides are TGTGCCACCAAGGAGGGCATGTCCTACGAGCAGTACTTC. Encoded protein: CATKEGMSYEQYF.

This clonotype turned up a few times. The rearrangement uses TRBV19 and TRBJ1-4; perhaps TRBD1 as D (6 bases). Germline-derived CDR1 and CDR2 are LNHDA and SQIVND (reference sequence). This CDR3 has 18 residues. Trimming left V 5 bases short and J 0 bases short, with 19 bases between. The CDR3 DNA reads TGTGCCAGTAGTCTGTCTCCGGGACACAGTGCAACTAATGAAAAACTGTTTTTT. Its protein product is CASSLSPGHSATNEKLFF.

There are a few counts of this clonotype. The chain combines TRBV5-8 with TRBJ2-7, with a tentative D call TRBD1 (5 bases). The CDR3 covers 14 residues. V was cut by 1 base and J by 0 bases, with 8 bases left in between. The germline gives CDR1 SGHTS, CDR2 YDEGEE. The CDR3 nucleotides are TGTGCCAGCAGCTTGTTTGACAGCTCCTACGAGCAGTACTTC. Translating gives CASSLFDSSYEQYF. The whole variable domain, filled in from reference TRBV5-8 and TRBJ2-7, reads EAGVTQSPTHLIKTRGQQATLRCSPISGHTSVYWYQQALGLGLQFLLWYDEGEERNRGNFPPRFSGRQFPNYSSELNVNALELEDSALYLCASSLFDSSYEQYFGPGTRLTVT.

This clonotype was seen more than once but under ten times. This chain uses TRBV10-3 with TRBJ1-6; D possibly corresponds to TRBD1 (6 bases). The CDR3 sequence is 13 residues long. Trimming pared 10 bases from V and 8 bases from J, leaving 15 bases between. CDR1 ENHRY and CDR2 SYGVKD come from the germline V gene. DNA for the CDR3: TGTGCCACTAGACAGGCCCCCGATTCACCCCTCCACTTT. As protein: CATRQAPDSPLHF.

V is TRBV5-1 and J is TRBJ1-3; the D is unclear. CDR3 length: 15 residues. Germline V lookup: CDR1 SGHRS, CDR2 YFSETQ. The V gene lost 0 bases and the J gene lost 0 bases, with 7 bases spanning the gap. The chain's CDR3 is CASSLGAASGNTIYF. The DNA of the CDR3 is TGCGCCAGCAGCTTGGGAGCAGCCTCTGGAAACACCATATATTTT.

This rearrangement joins TRBV18 to TRBJ2-2; D unresolved. Germline values: CDR1 KGHSH, CDR2 LQKENI. The CDR3 consists of 14 residues. V shed 0 bases and J shed 5 bases, with 7 bases lying between them. CDR3 protein: CASSPPWVTGELFF. CDR3 DNA: TGTGCCAGCTCACCACCGTGGGTGACCGGGGAGCTGTTTTTT.

CDR3 coding DNA: TGTGCCAGCAGCCCGACTAGCGGGATGGATGGTACGCAGTATTTT. Amino acids: CASSPTSGMDGTQYF. This chain links TRBV12-3 or TRBV12-4 with TRBJ2-3; TRBD2 matches 11 bases. The CDR3 length is 15 residues. V shed 6 bases, J shed 8 bases, and the junction held 10 bases outside the gene matches.

This clonotype occurred a few times. This chain connects TRBV20-1 to TRBJ2-7, with D tentatively TRBD2 (5 bases). The CDR3 is made up of 14 amino acids. Germline CDR1 reads DFQATT; CDR2 reads SNEGSKA (reference sequence). Trimming shortened V by 4 bases and J by 3 bases, and 16 bases separated the two germline ends. CDR3 nucleotide sequence: TGCAGTGCTAACCCGGGAAGGGTGGACTACGAGCAGTACTTC. Its translation: CSANPGRVDYEQYF.

This clonotype has more than one count but fewer than ten. The chain uses TRBV20-1 and TRBJ2-7, with D possibly being TRBD2 (7 bases). V dropped 5 bases and J dropped 2 bases, with 13 bases sitting between them. The CDR3 has 13 residues. Germline V lookup: CDR1 DFQATT, CDR2 SNEGSKA (reference sequence). The CDR3 nucleotides read TGCAGTGCTCAAACGGGGGGCCCCTACGAGCAGTACTTC. Its translation is CSAQTGGPYEQYF.

There are a few counts of this clonotype. The chain joins TRBV18 to TRBJ2-7; no definite D call. The CDR3 has 13 residues. The germline V gene encodes CDR1 KGHSH and CDR2 LQKENI. Deletions cut 2 bases from V and 4 bases from J, with 9 bases between. The CDR3 reads CASSPFSGYEQYF. The CDR3 bases are TGTGCCAGCTCACCATTTTCCGGGTACGAGCAGTACTTC.